This T cell receptor (beta chain) was obtained from a study of T-cell reconstitution after alpha-beta-depleted transplantation in children. This CDR3 has 13 residues. Trimming removed 8 bases from V and 5 bases from J; junction bases left unmatched: 9. Germline CDR1 SGHAT, CDR2 FQNNGV. A few counts support this clonotype. A TCRbeta library incorporating unique molecular identifiers was prepared. TCRdb recomputed calls from the PCR reads with MiXCR, one row per CDR3 protein. The data show 420,000 or so distinct CDR3 sequences, roughly a tenth seen once. This chain links TRBV11-2 with TRBJ2-7; 7 bases are shared with TRBD1. This specimen consisted of PBMCs from the stem cell graft donor, obtained from the stem cell graft. The sequence derives from a human donor who donated a stem cell graft to a child with acute myeloid leukemia. Here the CDR3 DNA reads TGTGCCAGCCGGAGTAGGGGGCAGGACGAGCAGTACTTC. The encoded protein is CASRSRGQDEQYF.